The entry below gives a single TCR beta chain sequence along with its context. This record belongs to a study of blood T cell repertoires in COVID-19. As for the study in general: Specimens from acute and convalescent COVID-19 originated in the United States, Italy and Spain. PBMCs, B-cell-depleted T cells, or T cells were the source of the cDNA or gDNA that made up the material.

Original processing methods: By means of reference gene primer amplification, nucleated cell counts were estimated. Repertoires were generated with immunoSEQ multiplex PCR, while TCRdb's copy carries only in-frame clones and drops some. V, J and clone size were drawn from that table, and D and trimming were deduced from the DNA. This table holds over 300,000 clones, 90% found once. The sample consisted of peripheral blood. The origin of this receptor is a man aged 18-30 years with active or convalescent COVID-19.

The CDR3 sequence is CASSSVGGRADTQYF. CDR3 sequence (DNA): TGTGCCAGCAGTTCTGTGGGGGGTCGAGCAGATACGCAGTATTTT. J is TRBJ2-3 and V is TRBV28; the D gene is possibly TRBD2 (6 bases). CDR3 length: 15 amino acids. With 4 bases removed from V and 4 bases from J, the gap between germline ends came to 15 bases. Germline V gene lookup returns CDR1 MDHEN and CDR2 SYDVKM.